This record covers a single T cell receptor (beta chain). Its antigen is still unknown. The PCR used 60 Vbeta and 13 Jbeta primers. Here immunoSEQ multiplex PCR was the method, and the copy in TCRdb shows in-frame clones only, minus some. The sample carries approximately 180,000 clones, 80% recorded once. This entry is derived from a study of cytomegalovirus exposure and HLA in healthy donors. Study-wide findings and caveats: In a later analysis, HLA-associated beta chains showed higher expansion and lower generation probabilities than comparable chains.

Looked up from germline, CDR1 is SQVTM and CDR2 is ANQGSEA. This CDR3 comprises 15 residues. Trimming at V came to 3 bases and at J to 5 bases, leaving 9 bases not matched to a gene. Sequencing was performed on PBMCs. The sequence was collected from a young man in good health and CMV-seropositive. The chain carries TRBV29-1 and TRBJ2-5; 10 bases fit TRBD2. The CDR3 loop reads CSVDTGLAGEETQYF. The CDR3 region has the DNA TGCAGCGTTGATACCGGGCTAGCGGGAGAGGAGACCCAGTACTTC. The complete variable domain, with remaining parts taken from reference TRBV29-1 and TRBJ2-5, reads SAVISQKPSRDICQRGTSLTIQCQVDSQVTMMFWYRQQPGQSLTLIATANQGSEATYESGFVIDKFPISRPNLTFSTLTVSNMSPEDSSIYLCSVDTGLAGEETQYFGPGTRLLVL.